The 21 T cell receptor beta chains listed next were all sequenced from one sample in a study of blood T cell repertoires in COVID-19 (TCRdb year 2020). The method was the immunoSEQ multiplex PCR assay. Here the immuneACCESS table is served through TCRdb, limited to in-frame sequences with V and J called. Missing clones are a known gap in these copies; in checked studies unresolved V genes cover under half, and the rest lacks a known reason. This sample comprises about 150,000 clones, approximately 83% of them detected only once. The ten largest clones capture approximately 32% of the sample. The specimen was peripheral blood. The receptors stem from a woman aged 55-75 years with acute or convalescent COVID-19.

The gene calls are TRBV29-1 and TRBJ2-1; tentative D call: TRBD2 (5 bases). The CDR3 is 12 residues long. Germline CDR1 SQVTM, CDR2 ANQGSEA. The V end was cut by 3 bases, the J end by 8 bases, with 11 bases between. CDR3 residues: CSVERTGYEQFF. For the CDR3, the DNA is TGCAGCGTTGAGCGGACTGGCTATGAGCAGTTCTTC.

This chain connects TRBV2 to TRBJ1-1; D gene unclear. The germline V gene has CDR1 SNHLY and CDR2 FYNNEI. CDR3 size: 14 residues. V gave up 4 bases and J gave up 5 bases, with 14 bases separating them. In nucleotides, the CDR3 is TGTGCCAGCAGTGCGGAGGGAGGGAGGACTGAAGCTTTCTTT. Protein product: CASSAEGGRTEAFF. The full variable domain, with the rest looked up from reference TRBV2 and TRBJ1-1, is EPEVTQTPSHQVTQMGQEVILRCVPISNHLYFYWYRQILGQKVEFLVSFYNNEISEKSEIFDDQFSVERPDGSNFTLKIRSTKLEDSAMYFCASSAEGGRTEAFFGQGTRLTVV.

This clone was observed a single time. CDR3: CASSGTVSSPLHF. The CDR3 DNA sequence: TGTGCCAGCAGTGGGACAGTCAGTTCACCCCTCCACTTT. V usage is TRBV2 and J usage is TRBJ1-6; D is possibly TRBD1 (6 bases). Trimming took off 4 bases at V and 9 bases at J, with 10 bases between the two ends. This CDR3 has 13 amino acids. Looked up from germline, CDR1 is SNHLY and CDR2 is FYNNEI. Based on the CDR3 plus reference TRBV2 and TRBJ1-6, the full variable domain is EPEVTQTPSHQVTQMGQEVILRCVPISNHLYFYWYRQILGQKVEFLVSFYNNEISEKSEIFDDQFSVERPDGSNFTLKIRSTKLEDSAMYFCASSGTVSSPLHFGNGTRLTVT.

The chain recombines TRBV5-4 with TRBJ2-5; the match to TRBD1 covers 7 bases. CDR3 length: 14 residues. Trimming cost V 6 bases and J 7 bases; bases outside gene matches: 12. CDR1 is SGHNT and CDR2 is YYREEE in the germline V gene (reference sequence). The CDR3 reads CASTSQGERLTQYF. CDR3 coding DNA: TGTGCCAGCACCTCTCAGGGGGAGCGACTGACCCAGTACTTC.

CDR3 nucleotide sequence: TGTGCCCTGAACACCGGGACTAGCGGGGGGCCGCAGTTCTTC. Residues: CALNTGTSGGPQFF. The gene calls are TRBV2 and TRBJ2-1; 15 bases are shared with TRBD2. Germline V gene sequence: CDR1 SNHLY, CDR2 FYNNEI. This CDR3 is 14 amino acids long. V shed 11 bases and J 12 bases; nucleotides not matched to a gene: 11.

This chain links TRBV11-2 with TRBJ2-5; unclear D gene. This CDR3 comprises 14 residues. V gave up 5 bases and J gave up 0 bases, with 10 bases separating them. The germline CDR1 and CDR2 sequences are SGHAT and FQNNGV. CDR3 sequence reads: CASSPRHDQETQYF. DNA of the CDR3: TGTGCCAGCAGCCCCCGACACGACCAAGAGACCCAGTACTTC.

The rearrangement links TRBV6-5 to TRBJ2-5; tentative D call: TRBD1 (6 bases). The CDR3 covers 15 residues. The V gene's germline CDR1 is MNHEY and CDR2 SVGAGI. V lost 5 bases to trimming and J lost 2 bases, with 15 bases between them. Here the CDR3 reads CASSPDRLGQETQYF. The DNA for the CDR3 is TGTGCCAGCAGTCCCGACAGGTTGGGTCAAGAGACCCAGTACTTC.

The V gene is TRBV7-3, the J gene TRBJ2-3, with a weak D call TRBD2 (7 bases). The ends were cut back, 7 bases at V and 6 bases at J, with 14 bases in the middle. CDR1 and CDR2 (germline): SGHTA, FQGTGA. CDR3 length: 13 amino acids. The CDR3 protein is CASKGGGADTQYF. Here the CDR3 DNA reads TGTGCCAGCAAAGGTGGGGGGGCGGATACGCAGTATTTT.

V usage is TRBV5-1 and J usage is TRBJ1-6, with D maybe TRBD1 (6 bases). The CDR3 is 14 residues long. Germline CDR1 and CDR2: SGHRS and YFSETQ. V lost 5 bases and J lost 7, with 13 bases in between. The CDR3 loop is CASRRGGENSPLHF. The CDR3 bases are TGCGCCAGCAGGAGGGGGGGGGAAAATTCACCCCTCCACTTT.

V usage is TRBV5-1 and J usage is TRBJ2-7, with D perhaps TRBD1 (5 bases). This CDR3 has 15 residues. Trimming removed 4 bases at V and 3 bases at J, with 17 bases between. The germline V gene has CDR1 SGHRS and CDR2 YFSETQ. This CDR3 is CASSASSTENYEQYF. The CDR3 DNA reads TGCGCCAGCAGCGCGTCATCGACAGAGAACTACGAGCAGTACTTC.

This chain joins TRBV28 and TRBJ1-1; 9 nucleotides line up with TRBD1. The J segment lost 4 bases and the V segment lost 6 bases, leaving 6 bases of the junction unmatched. The germline V gene encodes CDR1 MDHEN and CDR2 SYDVKM. The CDR3 contains 14 residues. CDR3: CASSLGTGLTEAFF. In DNA form, the CDR3 reads TGTGCCAGCAGCCTCGGGACAGGGCTCACTGAAGCTTTCTTT. The full variable domain, its missing parts supplied by reference TRBV28 and TRBJ1-1, is DVKVTQSSRYLVKRTGEKVFLECVQDMDHENMFWYRQDPGLGLRLIYFSYDVKMKEKGDIPEGYSVSREKKERFSLILESASTNQTSMYLCASSLGTGLTEAFFGQGTRLTVV.

V usage is TRBV20-1 and J usage is TRBJ1-5; 8 bases fit TRBD1. Trimming took 3 bases from V and 5 from J; bases not matched to a gene: 18. Looked up from germline, CDR1 is DFQATT and CDR2 is SNEGSKA (reference sequence). The length of the CDR3 is 18 residues. CDR3 nucleotides: TGCAGTGCTAGTATGCAGGGGGCGCCTCCCCGGAGCCATCAGCCCCAGCATTTT. Protein: CSASMQGAPPRSHQPQHF.

This clone was recorded only once. The V and J genes are TRBV7-2 and TRBJ1-2; a weak D match, TRBD1 (5 bases). Germline lookup yields CDR1 SGHTA and CDR2 FQGNSA. The V end lost 1 base, the J end lost 0 bases, and 12 bases lay between the germline ends. CDR3 length equals 16 residues. Here the CDR3 reads CASSLGGDLANYGYTF. CDR3 DNA sequence: TGTGCCAGCAGCTTAGGGGGGGACTTAGCTAACTATGGCTACACCTTC.

V gene TRBV3-1 (or the pseudogene TRBV3-2) combines with J gene TRBJ2-3; a possible D gene is TRBD2 (5 bases). V was shortened by 3 bases and J by 1 base, with 11 bases between the two germline ends. The germline CDR1 and CDR2 sequences are LGHDT and YNNKEL (reference sequence). This CDR3 is 15 amino acids long. The DNA for the CDR3 is TGTGCCAGCAGCCACTCTCTCGGGGGCACAGATACGCAGTATTTT. Translating it yields CASSHSLGGTDTQYF.

The gene calls are TRBV29-1 and TRBJ1-5; 10 bases fit TRBD1. Germline V gene sequence: CDR1 SQVTM, CDR2 ANQGSEA. J was trimmed by 6 bases and V by 5 bases; bases with no gene match: 1. The CDR3 totals 12 residues. CDR3 DNA sequence: TGCAGCGTTCGGACAGGGGGTCAGCCCCAGCATTTT. Amino acids: CSVRTGGQPQHF.

The CDR3 reads CAWKGGHRSYNSPLHF. The CDR3 region has the DNA TGTGCCTGGAAAGGGGGTCATCGCTCCTATAATTCACCCCTCCACTTT. The chain uses TRBV30 and TRBJ1-6; weak D call: TRBD1 (6 bases). Per germline, CDR1 GTSNPN and CDR2 SVGIG (reference sequence). Between the trimmed V and J ends, which lost 4 bases and 0 bases, there was a span of 13 bases. This CDR3 has 16 amino acids. The whole variable domain, remainder taken from reference TRBV30 and TRBJ1-6, is SQTIHQWPATLVQPVGSPLSLECTVEGTSNPNLYWYRQAAGRGLQLLFYSVGIGQISSEVPQNLSASRPQDRQFILSSKKLLLSDSGFYLCAWKGGHRSYNSPLHFGNGTRLTVT.

This chain joins TRBV24-1 and TRBJ2-3; 12 nucleotides line up with TRBD2. Germline V gene lookup returns CDR1 KGHDR and CDR2 SFDVKD. V lost 3 bases and J lost 0; bases outside the gene matches: 6. The CDR3 consists of 18 residues. The CDR3: CATSDPTSGGLSTDTQYF. The CDR3 nucleotides are TGTGCCACCAGTGATCCGACTAGCGGGGGCCTTAGCACAGATACGCAGTATTTT.

This sequence joins TRBV11-3 and TRBJ2-5; D not certain. Germline CDR1 is SGHNT and CDR2 is YENEEA. V was shortened by 1 base and J by 4 bases, with 10 bases between the two germline ends. There are 14 residues in the CDR3. In DNA, the CDR3 is TGTGCCAGCAGCTTAGGCGAACCTAGAGAGACCCAGTACTTC. Its translation is CASSLGEPRETQYF. Together with reference TRBV11-3 and TRBJ2-5, the CDR3 gives the full variable domain: EAGVVQSPRYKIIEKKQPVAFWCNPISGHNTLYWYLQNLGQGPELLIRYENEEAVDDSQLPKDRFSAERLKGVDSTLKIQPAELGDSAVYLCASSLGEPRETQYFGPGTRLLVL.

The genes are TRBV12-1 and TRBJ2-7; TRBD2 is the table's D call and was not checked against the DNA. TRBV12-1 counts as a pseudogene. The CDR3 has 18 residues. As DNA, the CDR3 is TGTGCCAGCAGCCTCCTGGGGGGACTAGCGGGGGCCGCCTACGAGCAGTACTTC. Translating gives CASSLLGGLAGAAYEQYF.

A single count supports this clone. The chain is built from TRBV30 and TRBJ2-1; TRBD1 matches 9 bases. Germline CDR1 GTSNPN, CDR2 SVGIG (reference sequence). Losses at the gene ends were 6 bases for V and 5 bases for J; bases not matched to a gene: 5. The CDR3 extends over 13 amino acids. The CDR3 DNA sequence: TGTGCCTGTCCGGGACAGGGAGACAATGAGCAGTTCTTC. Translation: CACPGQGDNEQFF. The whole variable domain, remainder taken from reference TRBV30 and TRBJ2-1, is SQTIHQWPATLVQPVGSPLSLECTVEGTSNPNLYWYRQAAGRGLQLLFYSVGIGQISSEVPQNLSASRPQDRQFILSSKKLLLSDSGFYLCACPGQGDNEQFFGPGTRLTVL.

The chain employs TRBV5-1 and TRBJ1-2, with TRBD1 as a possible D gene (6 bases). V lost 0 bases and J lost 3, with 12 bases in between. Germline-derived CDR1 and CDR2 are SGHRS and YFSETQ. The CDR3 covers 15 residues. The CDR3 region has the DNA TGCGCCAGCAGCTTGGAGGACAGATTGGACTATGGCTACACCTTC. Protein: CASSLEDRLDYGYTF. Filled out from reference TRBV5-1 and TRBJ1-2, the complete variable domain reads KAGVTQTPRYLIKTRGQQVTLSCSPISGHRSVSWYQQTPGQGLQFLFEYFSETQRNKGNFPGRFSGRQFSNSRSEMNVSTLELGDSALYLCASSLEDRLDYGYTFGSGTRLTVV.